This TCR beta chain was captured by sequencing in a study of blood T cell repertoires in COVID-19. Across the whole study: PBMCs, B-cell-depleted T cells, or T cells were the source of the cDNA or gDNA that made up the material.

Authors' methods: Scientists estimated how many nucleated cells there were by amplifying reference gene primers. Method: immunoSEQ multiplex PCR; TCRdb's copy keeps in-frame clones and lacks some. The D gene and trimming were derived from the DNA, and the V and J assignments and clone size from that table. The table shows about 75,000 clones, with about 93% occurring only once. This CDR3 comprises 15 residues. V was pared by 3 bases and J by 3 bases, with 14 bases between. CDR1 LNHDA and CDR2 SQIVND come from the germline V gene (reference sequence). J is TRBJ1-2 and V is TRBV19; D gene uncertain. The specimen sequenced was peripheral blood. The sequence derives from a human donor in a cohort sampled during active COVID-19. CDR3 amino acids: CASSISAGYHYGYTF. The CDR3 DNA reads TGTGCCAGTAGTATTTCGGCAGGATACCACTATGGCTACACCTTC.